This T cell receptor beta chain comes out of a study of cytomegalovirus exposure and HLA in healthy donors. Study as a whole: Early released data had around 88 million unique TCRs, all coming from HLA-typed donors. General study findings and limits: In a later analysis, compared with equally common non-associated chains, HLA-associated beta chains were more expanded. Within an earlier analysis, most TCR beta V segments proved productive either about 90% or about 30% of the time. Judged likely to be a sequencing artifact was a cluster of highly shared sequence variants.

V lost 0 bases and J 5 bases, leaving 8 bases between the germline ends. This CDR3 contains 13 residues. CDR1 SGHRS and CDR2 YFSETQ come from the germline V gene. PCR was performed using 60 Vbeta and 13 Jbeta primers. Clones were read by immunoSEQ multiplex PCR, and TCRdb kept only the in-frame ones, dropping some. This repertoire includes 70,000 to 100,000 clones. A word on this clone: The antigen is not known.

The J gene is TRBJ1-1, the V gene TRBV5-1; D is undetermined. The TCR comes from a girl aged 10-17 years in good health and CMV-seropositive. The sequenced material came from PBMCs. The CDR3 DNA is TGCGCCAGCAGCTTGGTAGAGGGTACTGAAGCTTTCTTT. It specifies CASSLVEGTEAFF.